This section outlines one T cell receptor (beta chain) sequence together with its context. Its antigen is not identified. This entry comes from a study of T cell responses to AZD1222 COVID-19 vaccine. Whole-study findings and limits: None of the repertoires were sampled until the peak T cell response had passed. Just a handful of AZD1222 recipients were seropositive at baseline.

It was second doses at about 4 or about 12 weeks that were pooled. The germline gives CDR1 ENHRY, CDR2 SYGVKD. CDR3 size: 15 residues. Trimming left V 0 bases short and J 1 base short, with 10 bases between. Data came from immunoSEQ multiplex PCR; TCRdb stores just in-frame clones and leaves some out. The profile covers 95,000 to 130,000 clones, with 92% appearing a single time and around 1.6% taken by the ten largest. Sequencing used peripheral blood, obtained 28 days after the second AZD1222 dose. V is TRBV10-3 and J is TRBJ2-7, with D perhaps TRBD2 (5 bases). This sequence was found in an adult who received the AZD1222 COVID-19 vaccine. The CDR3 nucleotides are TGTGCCATCAGTGAGTCATACAGCGGTTCCTACGAGCAGTACTTC. Residues: CAISESYSGSYEQYF.